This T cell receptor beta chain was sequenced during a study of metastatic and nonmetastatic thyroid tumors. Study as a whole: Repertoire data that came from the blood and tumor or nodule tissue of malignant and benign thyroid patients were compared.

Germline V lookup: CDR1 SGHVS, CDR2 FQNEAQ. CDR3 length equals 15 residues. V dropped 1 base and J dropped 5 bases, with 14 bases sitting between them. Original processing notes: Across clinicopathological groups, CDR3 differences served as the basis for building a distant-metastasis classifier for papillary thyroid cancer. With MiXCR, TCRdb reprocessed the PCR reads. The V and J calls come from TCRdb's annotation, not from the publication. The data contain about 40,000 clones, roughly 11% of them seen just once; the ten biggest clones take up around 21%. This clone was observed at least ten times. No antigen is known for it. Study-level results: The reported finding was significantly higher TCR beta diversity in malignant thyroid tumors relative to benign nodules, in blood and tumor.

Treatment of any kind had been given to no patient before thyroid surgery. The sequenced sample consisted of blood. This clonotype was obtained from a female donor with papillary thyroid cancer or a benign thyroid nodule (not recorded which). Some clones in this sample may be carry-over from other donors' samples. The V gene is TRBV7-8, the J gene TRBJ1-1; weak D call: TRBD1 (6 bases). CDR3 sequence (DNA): TGTGCCAGCAGCTTAGGCCTGGGGGCAAGTACTGAAGCTTTCTTT. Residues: CASSLGLGASTEAFF.